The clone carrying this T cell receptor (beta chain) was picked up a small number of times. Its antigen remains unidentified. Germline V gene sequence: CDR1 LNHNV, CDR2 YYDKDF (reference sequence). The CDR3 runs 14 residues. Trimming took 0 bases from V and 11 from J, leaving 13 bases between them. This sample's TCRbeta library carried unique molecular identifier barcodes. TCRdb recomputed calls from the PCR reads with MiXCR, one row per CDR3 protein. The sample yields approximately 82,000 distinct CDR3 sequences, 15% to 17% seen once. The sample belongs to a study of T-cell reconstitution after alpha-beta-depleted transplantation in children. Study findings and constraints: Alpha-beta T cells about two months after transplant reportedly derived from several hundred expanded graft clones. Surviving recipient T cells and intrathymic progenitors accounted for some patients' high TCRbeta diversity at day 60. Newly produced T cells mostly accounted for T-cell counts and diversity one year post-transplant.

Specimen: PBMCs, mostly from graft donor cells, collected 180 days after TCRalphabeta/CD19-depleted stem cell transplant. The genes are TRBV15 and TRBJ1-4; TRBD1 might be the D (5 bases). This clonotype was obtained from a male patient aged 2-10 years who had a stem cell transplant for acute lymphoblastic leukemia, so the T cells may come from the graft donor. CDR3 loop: CATSRDRGADKLFF. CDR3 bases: TGTGCCACCAGCAGAGATAGGGGCGCAGATAAACTGTTTTTT.